This TCR beta chain was sequenced during a study of radiotherapy plus CTLA-4 blockade in lung cancer. The wider study: In roughly 19% of patients, objective responses were seen; approximately 31% had disease control.

Assay used: immunoSEQ multiplex PCR; TCRdb lists only in-frame clones, some missing. Found here are 70,000 to 90,000 clones, around 80% of them singletons; the top ten hold 7% to 8.5%. Focal radiation plus CTLA-4 blockade with ipilimumab was administered to patients who had chemo-refractory metastatic non-small-cell lung cancer. V was shortened by 2 bases and J by 4 bases, with 14 bases between the two germline ends. The CDR3 sequence is 16 residues long. Germline CDR1 SGHTA, CDR2 FQGNSA. The chain joins TRBV7-2 to TRBJ2-2; possibly TRBD2 for D (5 bases). The sample here was peripheral blood, taken from a patient treated with radiotherapy plus ipilimumab. The receptor's source is a human donor with non-small cell lung cancer who had a complete response to radiotherapy plus ipilimumab. CDR3 in amino acids: CASSLWWQRSTGELFF. The DNA of the CDR3 is TGTGCCAGCAGCTTATGGTGGCAGCGGTCCACCGGGGAGCTGTTTTTT.